This is a list of T cell receptor beta chains from one sample in a study of blood T cell repertoires in COVID-19. The method was immunoSEQ multiplex PCR; TCRdb's version includes in-frame clones alone and lacks a portion of them. The top ten hold 20% to 30% of the sample, which has about 52,000 clones, around 82% seen once. The sequenced material came from peripheral blood. The receptor set was obtained from a woman over 75 with COVID-19, enrolled during active disease. The CDR3 runs from the conserved cysteine through the conserved F or W. D genes are given only for firm matches. Not all rows give a size; the values are once, few, many and, for expanded clones, a class.

V gene	D gene	J gene	clone size	CDR3 protein	CDR3 DNA
TRBV5-1	.	TRBJ2-1	.	CASSGLARNYNEQFF	TGCGCCAGCAGCGGTCTAGCGAGAAACTACAATGAGCAGTTCTTC
TRBV7-3	TRBD2	TRBJ2-2	.	CASSILAGGKSGELFF	TGTGCCAGCAGCATACTAGCGGGAGGGAAATCCGGGGAGCTGTTTTTT
TRBV6-2/TRBV6-3	.	TRBJ1-2	.	CASSPLLEYGYTF	TGTGCCAGCAGTCCACTCCTGGAGTATGGCTACACCTTC
TRBV4-2	.	TRBJ2-7	.	CASSQVSRSGEYEQYF	TGTGCCAGCAGCCAAGTTAGTAGGTCAGGTGAATACGAGCAGTACTTC
TRBV27	TRBD1	TRBJ1-1	.	CASSLGGQAVAKAFF	TGTGCCAGCAGTTTGGGGGGACAGGCGGTTGCGAAAGCTTTCTTT
TRBV28	.	TRBJ1-2	.	CASSIPGPVYGYTF	TGTGCCAGCAGTATTCCAGGGCCGGTCTATGGCTACACCTTC
TRBV5-1	.	TRBJ2-3	.	CASSRPPTDTQYF	TGCGCCAGCAGCCGTCCCCCCACAGATACGCAGTATTTT
TRBV6-5	TRBD2	TRBJ2-5	.	CASSYGGGQETQYF	TGTGCCAGCAGTTACGGGGGGGGGCAAGAGACCCAGTACTTC
TRBV4-1	TRBD1	TRBJ1-1	.	CASSQSDRGGQNTEAFF	TGCGCCAGCAGCCAGAGCGACAGGGGAGGACAGAACACTGAAGCTTTCTTT
TRBV27	.	TRBJ2-2	.	CASSSHLQGTGELFF	TGTGCCAGCAGTTCTCATTTACAGGGAACCGGGGAGCTGTTTTTT
TRBV3-1/TRBV3-2	TRBD2	TRBJ2-7	few	CASTRGGNRDEQYF	TGTGCCAGCACCCGCGGGGGGAATAGGGACGAGCAGTACTTC
TRBV4-1	.	TRBJ2-1	.	CASSQVPHNEQFF	TGCGCCAGCAGCCAAGTCCCTCACAATGAGCAGTTCTTC
TRBV11-2	.	TRBJ1-6	.	CASSLVGRANSPLHF	TGTGCCAGCAGCTTAGTCGGCAGGGCCAATTCACCCCTCCACTTT
TRBV11-1	.	TRBJ2-1	.	CASSLQGYEQFF	TGTGCCAGCAGCCTACAGGGTTACGAGCAGTTCTTC
TRBV2	TRBD2	TRBJ2-1	.	CASRGGSHYNEQFF	TGTGCCAGCAGGGGGGGGAGTCATTACAATGAGCAGTTCTTC